This is a list of T cell receptor beta chains from one sample in a study of molecular identifiers for immune sequencing clone quantification. A single record per CDR3 protein comes from TCRdb applying MiXCR to the PCR reads. The profile shows around 7,700 distinct CDR3 sequences, under 40% of them singletons. Sequencing was done on a sample of naive CD8+ T cells from blood, with Jurkat cell RNA spiked in. These receptors all stem from a human donor in good health. Some libraries in this study had Jurkat cell RNA spiked in. Each CDR3 is given with its conserved first and last residue. The D gene is left open where the match is weak. Part of the rows lack a size; the others show once, few, many or a class for expanded clones.

d_call: NA; clone_size: NA; v_call: TRBV20-1; j_call: TRBJ2-7; cdr3_nt: TGCAGTGCTAGGGGGGAGGTCTCCTACGAGCAGTACTTC; cdr3_aa: CSARGEVSYEQYF
d_call: NA; clone_size: NA; v_call: TRBV5-1; j_call: TRBJ1-2; cdr3_nt: TGCGCCAGCAGCTCCGGGACACCAAAATATGGCTACACCTTC; cdr3_aa: CASSSGTPKYGYTF
d_call: TRBD1; clone_size: few; v_call: TRBV27; j_call: TRBJ2-7; cdr3_nt: TGTGCCAGCAGTTTTTGGCCCGGGACAGGGAGCGACGAGCAGTACTTC; cdr3_aa: CASSFWPGTGSDEQYF
d_call: TRBD2; clone_size: few; v_call: TRBV20-1; j_call: TRBJ2-7; cdr3_nt: TGCAGTGCGAAAGGGACTAACTCCTACGAGCAGTACTTC; cdr3_aa: CSAKGTNSYEQYF
d_call: NA; clone_size: NA; v_call: TRBV7-2; j_call: TRBJ2-7; cdr3_nt: TGTGCCAGCAGCCCCCGGGACCGATCCTACGCGCAGTACTTC; cdr3_aa: CASSPRDRSYAQYF
d_call: TRBD2; clone_size: NA; v_call: TRBV2; j_call: TRBJ2-3; cdr3_nt: TGTGCCTGCAGGATCGGGACTAGCGGGACCCTAGATACGCAGTATTTT; cdr3_aa: CACRIGTSGTLDTQYF
d_call: TRBD1; clone_size: NA; v_call: TRBV29-1; j_call: TRBJ2-5; cdr3_nt: TGCAGCGTTCTTACCGGGACAGGGATGGGGTATCAAGAGACCCAGTACTTC; cdr3_aa: CSVLTGTGMGYQETQYF
d_call: NA; clone_size: NA; v_call: TRBV2; j_call: TRBJ2-7; cdr3_nt: TGTGCCAGCAGTATTAGACCAGAGCAGTACTTC; cdr3_aa: CASSIRPEQYF
d_call: NA; clone_size: NA; v_call: TRBV28; j_call: TRBJ1-4; cdr3_nt: TGTGCCAGCAGTTTTTACAGGAGGCTGGAAAAACTGTTTTTT; cdr3_aa: CASSFYRRLEKLFF
d_call: NA; clone_size: few; v_call: TRBV6-2/TRBV6-3; j_call: TRBJ2-1; cdr3_nt: TGTGCCAGCAGTTACTTATGGTTTAGCTCCTACAATGAGCAGTTCTTC; cdr3_aa: CASSYLWFSSYNEQFF
d_call: TRBD2; clone_size: NA; v_call: TRBV23-1; j_call: TRBJ2-3; cdr3_nt: TGCGCCAGCAGACAATCGGGGACTAGCAGGAAAGATACGCAGTATTTT; cdr3_aa: CASRQSGTSRKDTQYF
d_call: NA; clone_size: NA; v_call: TRBV6-1; j_call: TRBJ2-1; cdr3_nt: TGTGCCAGCAGGCACCGGGGTTTCTACAATGAGCAGTTCTTC; cdr3_aa: CASRHRGFYNEQFF
d_call: NA; clone_size: NA; v_call: TRBV29-1; j_call: TRBJ1-3; cdr3_nt: TGCAGCGTGGGGGCAGGTCCATTCCCCATATATTTT; cdr3_aa: CSVGAGPFPIYF
d_call: TRBD2; clone_size: few; v_call: TRBV24-1; j_call: TRBJ2-1; cdr3_nt: TGTGCCACCAGTGATTGGGACCTAGCGGGAGCAGGCAATGAGCAGTTCTTC; cdr3_aa: CATSDWDLAGAGNEQFF
d_call: TRBD2; clone_size: few; v_call: TRBV7-9; j_call: TRBJ2-2; cdr3_nt: TGTGCCAGCAGCTTCCTACTAGCGGGAGGATCGAACACCGGGGAGCTGTTTTTT; cdr3_aa: CASSFLLAGGSNTGELFF
d_call: NA; clone_size: NA; v_call: TRBV3-2; j_call: TRBJ1-2; cdr3_nt: TGTGCCAGCAGCTATGCCGGGGGGTACTCCGACTACACCTTC; cdr3_aa: CASSYAGGYSDYTF
d_call: TRBD2; clone_size: few; v_call: TRBV7-6; j_call: TRBJ2-3; cdr3_nt: TGTGCCAGCAGCTCGACTCTAGCGGGAGGTCTCACAGATACGCAGTATTTT; cdr3_aa: CASSSTLAGGLTDTQYF
d_call: NA; clone_size: NA; v_call: TRBV4-1; j_call: TRBJ2-1; cdr3_nt: TGCGCCAGCAGTGACATTTACAATGAGCAGTTCTTC; cdr3_aa: CASSDIYNEQFF
d_call: NA; clone_size: NA; v_call: TRBV7-6; j_call: TRBJ2-7; cdr3_nt: TGTGCCAGCAGCTTCGGGAGCTCCTACGAGCAGTACTTC; cdr3_aa: CASSFGSSYEQYF
d_call: TRBD1; clone_size: few; v_call: TRBV5-4; j_call: TRBJ2-7; cdr3_nt: TGTGCCAGCAGCTTGTTCGGGACAGGGAAAGAGCAGTACTTC; cdr3_aa: CASSLFGTGKEQYF
d_call: NA; clone_size: NA; v_call: TRBV12-3/TRBV12-4; j_call: TRBJ2-3; cdr3_nt: TGTGCCAGCAGTTTGAGTTCCGGACCTACGCAGTATTTT; cdr3_aa: CASSLSSGPTQYF
d_call: NA; clone_size: NA; v_call: TRBV5-1; j_call: TRBJ2-5; cdr3_nt: TGCGCCAGCAGCTTAGAGGGTGGGCCCCAAGAGACCCAGTACTTC; cdr3_aa: CASSLEGGPQETQYF
d_call: NA; clone_size: NA; v_call: TRBV7-9; j_call: TRBJ2-5; cdr3_nt: TGTGCCAGCAGCTCCGGGGTCCAAGAGACCCAGTACTTC; cdr3_aa: CASSSGVQETQYF
d_call: NA; clone_size: few; v_call: TRBV4-3; j_call: TRBJ2-1; cdr3_nt: TGCGCCAGCAGCCAGGCCGGGACAAGCTCCTACAATGAGCAGTTCTTC; cdr3_aa: CASSQAGTSSYNEQFF
d_call: NA; clone_size: NA; v_call: TRBV28; j_call: TRBJ2-1; cdr3_nt: TGTGCCAGCAATCGGGGGAGGTACGATGAGCAGTTCTTC; cdr3_aa: CASNRGRYDEQFF
d_call: NA; clone_size: once; v_call: TRBV9; j_call: TRBJ2-2; cdr3_nt: TGTGCCAGCAGCCCCACTAAAGGGGAAGGTACCGGGGAGCTGTTTTTT; cdr3_aa: CASSPTKGEGTGELFF
d_call: NA; clone_size: NA; v_call: TRBV9; j_call: TRBJ2-7; cdr3_nt: TGTGCCTCGAACCCCGACGGAACCTACGAGCAGTACTTC; cdr3_aa: CASNPDGTYEQYF